This TCR beta chain was sequenced during a study of blood T cell repertoires in COVID-19. As for the study in general: Specimens from acute and convalescent COVID-19 originated in the United States, Italy and Spain. T cells, B-cell-depleted T cells, or PBMCs provided the cDNA or gDNA that served as material.

Authors' analysis steps: Amplified reference gene primers provided the basis for estimating nucleated cell counts. Repertoires were generated with immunoSEQ multiplex PCR, while TCRdb's copy carries only in-frame clones and drops some. The DNA gave D and trimming, while V, J and clone size come from that table. The repertoire holds about 140,000 clones, 80% to 90% seen once, with 0.9% to 0.95% in the top ten. The germline V and J ends were trimmed by 5 bases and 0 bases, with 8 bases remaining between them. CDR1 and CDR2 (germline): SGHAT, FQNNGV. CDR3 size: 15 residues. This rearrangement joins TRBV11-2 to TRBJ1-6; D remains ambiguous. The source is a woman between 45 and 60 years old with acute or convalescent COVID-19. The sample taken for sequencing was peripheral blood. The CDR3 DNA reads TGTGCCAGCAGCGGCCGGGGCTCCTATAATTCACCCCTCCACTTT. Translated: CASSGRGSYNSPLHF.